This is a list of T cell receptor beta chains from one sample in a study of T-cell reconstitution after alpha-beta-depleted transplantation in children. TCRdb analysed the PCR reads with MiXCR anew, one entry per CDR3 protein. The sample holds a few hundred thousand distinct CDR3 sequences, 25% to 30% seen once. The sample consisted of PBMCs, taken before TCRalphabeta/CD19-depleted stem cell transplant. These receptors came from a boy under two years old with Wiskott-Aldrich syndrome, due to receive a stem cell transplant. Each CDR3 is given with its conserved first and last residue. The D gene is left open where the match is weak. Size is omitted from some rows. Given values are once, few, many or a class for expanded clones.

NA	TRBV12-3/TRBV12-4	NA	TRBJ1-5	16	CASSSPPGRGSQPQHF	TGTGCCAGCAGTTCACCCCCGGGGAGGGGAAGTCAGCCCCAGCATTTT
NA	TRBV12-3/TRBV12-4	NA	TRBJ1-1	14	CASSYAPGSHLVLF	TGTGCCAGCAGTTACGCACCGGGCTCCCATCTTGTCCTCTTT
NA	TRBV7-2	TRBD1	TRBJ1-1	14	CASSFLGQGAGAFF	TGTGCCAGCAGCTTCCTAGGACAGGGGGCTGGAGCTTTCTTT
NA	TRBV24-1	NA	TRBJ2-1	12	CATSDRFAVQFF	TGTGCCACCAGCGACAGGTTTGCGGTGCAGTTCTTC
NA	TRBV13	NA	TRBJ2-5	17	CASSLGLTSVGAETQYF	TGTGCCAGCAGCTTAGGGTTAACCTCGGTGGGGGCGGAGACCCAGTACTTC
NA	TRBV12-3/TRBV12-4	NA	TRBJ2-1	20	CASSAPPTASDFKSLDEQFF	TGTGCCAGCAGTGCCCCCCCCACGGCTAGCGATTTTAAGTCTTTGGATGAGCAGTTCTTC
few	TRBV11-1	TRBD1	TRBJ1-3	20	CASSLVVAGGPSLSGNTIYF	TGTGCCAGCAGCTTAGTGGTCGCAGGGGGGCCCTCTCTCTCTGGAAACACCATATATTTT
once	TRBV7-2	NA	TRBJ2-5	17	CASSFGWRVGVRETQYF	TGTGCCAGCAGCTTCGGTTGGCGGGTTGGGGTCCGAGAGACCCAGTACTTC
NA	TRBV5-1	TRBD1	TRBJ1-5	15	CASSLWTGGDQPQHF	TGCGCCAGCAGCTTGTGGACAGGTGGGGATCAGCCCCAGCATTTT
NA	TRBV6-5	NA	TRBJ1-1	15	CASSYSFPGWTEAFF	TGTGCCAGCAGTTACTCGTTTCCGGGTTGGACTGAAGCTTTCTTT
NA	TRBV20-1	NA	TRBJ1-4	13	CSARSGAEEKLFF	TGCAGTGCTAGGTCCGGGGCGGAAGAAAAACTGTTTTTT
few	TRBV5-1	NA	TRBJ2-3	14	CASSSGLLTDTQYF	TGCGCCAGCAGCTCGGGACTCCTCACAGATACGCAGTATTTT
NA	TRBV24-1	NA	TRBJ1-5	14	CATSRGAVNQPQHF	TGTGCCACCTCCCGGGGGGCGGTTAATCAGCCCCAGCATTTT
few	TRBV12-3/TRBV12-4	NA	TRBJ2-2	14	CASSFLHQTGELFF	TGTGCCAGCAGTTTCCTACACCAGACCGGGGAGCTGTTTTTT
few	TRBV20-1	NA	TRBJ1-5	15	CSARDPRAANQPQHF	TGCAGTGCTAGAGATCCTAGGGCCGCCAATCAGCCCCAGCATTTT
NA	TRBV7-2	NA	TRBJ2-3	16	CASSLPGTGSTDTQYF	TGTGCCAGCAGCCTCCCCGGGACTGGAAGCACAGATACGCAGTATTTT
NA	TRBV5-6	NA	TRBJ2-1	15	CASSLVQAGRYEQFF	TGTGCCAGCAGCTTGGTTCAAGCAGGGAGGTATGAGCAGTTCTTC
few	TRBV7-9	TRBD1	TRBJ2-7	15	CASSYRTGSNYEQYF	TGTGCCAGCAGCTACCGGACAGGGTCAAACTACGAGCAGTACTTC
many	TRBV5-1	TRBD2	TRBJ2-1	14	CASSPSGRPNEQFF	TGCGCCAGCAGTCCCAGCGGGAGGCCGAATGAGCAGTTCTTC
NA	TRBV5-4	TRBD1	TRBJ2-2	19	CASSSRDRGRAEYTGELFF	TGTGCCAGCAGCTCCCGGGACAGGGGGCGAGCGGAGTACACCGGGGAGCTGTTTTTT
NA	TRBV20-1	NA	TRBJ1-2	13	CSARDTPNYGYTF	TGCAGTGCTCGGGACACCCCTAACTATGGCTACACCTTC
NA	TRBV29-1	TRBD2	TRBJ2-5	12	CSVTSGKETQYF	TGCAGCGTTACTAGCGGGAAAGAGACCCAGTACTTC
NA	TRBV3-1	TRBD1	TRBJ1-5	17	CACSLHTAGGFNQPQHF	TGTGCCTGCAGCCTACATACGGCAGGGGGATTCAATCAGCCCCAGCATTTT
NA	TRBV6-1	NA	TRBJ2-3	13	CASNPTGTDTQYF	TGTGCCAGCAATCCTACAGGAACAGATACGCAGTATTTT
few	TRBV10-3	NA	TRBJ2-5	12	CATGREGETQYF	TGTGCCACCGGACGGGAAGGAGAGACCCAGTACTTC
NA	TRBV15	NA	TRBJ2-7	13	CATSPSGPSGQYF	TGTGCCACCAGCCCGAGCGGCCCCTCGGGGCAGTACTTC
few	TRBV7-8	TRBD2	TRBJ2-3	17	CASSLARTSGSPDTQYF	TGTGCCAGCAGCTTAGCGAGGACTAGCGGGAGCCCAGATACGCAGTATTTT
few	TRBV7-9	TRBD1	TRBJ1-6	13	CASSYGQGHPLHF	TGTGCCAGCAGTTATGGACAGGGCCACCCCCTCCACTTT
NA	TRBV5-1	TRBD1	TRBJ2-3	16	CASSKGDSPSTDTQYF	TGCGCCAGCAGCAAAGGGGACAGCCCTAGCACAGATACGCAGTATTTT
NA	TRBV20-1	NA	TRBJ2-1	13	CSARDRSANEQFF	TGCAGTGCTAGAGATCGGAGCGCCAATGAGCAGTTCTTC
few	TRBV5-1	NA	TRBJ1-2	14	CASSVDSQNYGYTF	TGCGCCAGCAGCGTTGATAGCCAAAACTATGGCTACACCTTC
NA	TRBV7-9	NA	TRBJ2-5	14	CASSFDGPRETQYF	TGTGCCAGCAGCTTTGACGGGCCGCGGGAGACCCAGTACTTC
few	TRBV11-1	NA	TRBJ2-5	13	CASSRGPQETQYF	TGTGCCAGCAGCCGAGGACCCCAAGAGACCCAGTACTTC
NA	TRBV20-1	TRBD1	TRBJ2-7	14	CSGSTGTVAYERYF	TGCAGTGGGTCTACCGGGACAGTGGCCTACGAGCGGTACTTC
few	TRBV5-1	NA	TRBJ1-1	14	CASSLGLQVALPFF	TGCGCCAGCAGCTTGGGGTTGCAGGTAGCGCTCCCTTTCTTT
few	TRBV29-1	TRBD2	TRBJ2-7	14	CSPQHPGGPREQYF	TGCAGCCCGCAACACCCGGGAGGGCCCCGCGAGCAGTACTTC
NA	TRBV6-1	NA	TRBJ1-3	16	CASGSPRRSSGNTIYF	TGTGCCAGCGGCTCTCCTCGGCGGAGCTCTGGAAACACCATATATTTT
NA	TRBV6-1	NA	TRBJ2-1	14	CASKREGVDNEQFF	TGTGCCAGCAAGAGGGAAGGGGTTGACAATGAGCAGTTCTTC
NA	TRBV5-1	TRBD2	TRBJ2-5	16	CASSLDLAGGQETQYF	TGCGCCAGCAGCTTGGATCTAGCGGGAGGGCAAGAGACCCAGTACTTC
NA	TRBV25-1	TRBD1	TRBJ1-3	15	CASSEYDRAGNTIYF	TGTGCCAGCAGTGAATATGACAGGGCTGGAAACACCATATATTTT
NA	TRBV5-5	TRBD2	TRBJ2-1	18	CASSLAAAGGLHGNEQFF	TGTGCCAGCAGCTTGGCGGCAGCGGGAGGACTTCATGGGAATGAGCAGTTCTTC
NA	TRBV6-5	TRBD2	TRBJ2-1	14	CASSRTSGVKEQFF	TGTGCCAGCAGTAGGACTAGCGGGGTCAAGGAGCAGTTCTTC
NA	TRBV7-9	NA	TRBJ2-5	15	CASSLRVRGLETQYF	TGTGCCAGCAGCTTAAGGGTCCGCGGGCTAGAGACCCAGTACTTC
NA	TRBV5-1	NA	TRBJ1-3	16	CASSLAELSSGNTIYF	TGCGCCAGCAGCTTGGCCGAGCTTTCCTCTGGAAACACCATATATTTT
NA	TRBV5-1	NA	TRBJ2-3	16	CASALSAGSSTDTQYF	TGCGCCAGCGCACTAAGCGCCGGATCTAGCACAGATACGCAGTATTTT
NA	TRBV6-1	TRBD1	TRBJ1-2	13	CASSQRQGYGYTF	TGTGCCAGCAGTCAACGACAGGGGTATGGCTACACCTTC
NA	TRBV9	TRBD2	TRBJ2-1	17	CASSARGVAGGNNEQFF	TGTGCCAGCAGCGCGAGGGGCGTAGCGGGAGGGAACAATGAGCAGTTCTTC
NA	TRBV20-1	TRBD2	TRBJ2-3	15	CSASDLAGSTDTQYF	TGCAGTGCTAGCGACCTAGCGGGTAGCACAGATACGCAGTATTTT
once	TRBV24-1	NA	TRBJ1-1	10	CARIFAEAFF	TGTGCCAGGATCTTCGCTGAAGCTTTCTTT
few	TRBV3-1	NA	TRBJ2-1	11	CASKGRNEQFF	TGTGCCAGCAAAGGACGAAATGAGCAGTTCTTC
few	TRBV20-1	TRBD2	TRBJ2-3	16	CSAGSVAGASTDTQYF	TGCAGTGCTGGATCGGTAGCGGGGGCTAGCACAGATACGCAGTATTTT